The rows below give T cell receptor beta chains drawn from one sample of a study of shared clonotypes between healthy human individuals. Using immunoSEQ multiplex PCR, the repertoire was profiled, and TCRdb retains in-frame clones only, with some absent. Of 800,000 or so clones in the sample, around 96% were seen once. Sequenced material: naive CD8+ T cells sorted from blood. The receptor source for this set is a young man in good health. The CDR3 runs from the conserved cysteine through the conserved F or W. D genes are given only for firm matches.

.,TRBJ1-3,TRBV6-5,TGTGCCAGCAGTTACTCTCAAGGAGGAAACACCATATATTTT,CASSYSQGGNTIYF
TRBD1,TRBJ2-5,TRBV5-1,TGCGCCAGCAGCTTGGAGGGGACAGAGAGAGGAGAGACCCAGTACTTC,CASSLEGTERGETQYF
.,TRBJ2-3,TRBV5-1,TGCGCCAGCAGCTTGGTTCTAGACGTTGCCACAGATACGCAGTATTTT,CASSLVLDVATDTQYF
TRBD1,TRBJ2-3,TRBV11-3,TGTGCCAGCAGCCAGGCCGGGACAGGACCCAGCACAGATACGCAGTATTTT,CASSQAGTGPSTDTQYF
.,TRBJ2-7,TRBV10-3,TGTGCCATCAGGGACGTAAACGAGCAGTACTTC,CAIRDVNEQYF
TRBD1,TRBJ1-4,TRBV7-9,TGTGCCAGCAGCTTAGCTGGGGACAGTTATAATGAAAAACTGTTTTTT,CASSLAGDSYNEKLFF
TRBD1,TRBJ2-7,TRBV13,TGTGCCAGCAGCTTAAGGACAGGGGATGGGGAGCAGTACTTC,CASSLRTGDGEQYF
.,TRBJ2-3,TRBV18,TGTGCCAGCGCCGCCCTGGGCCCAGATACGCAGTATTTT,CASAALGPDTQYF
TRBD2,TRBJ2-7,TRBV10-3,TGTGCCATCAGTGAGTCAGGACTAGCGGGAGTACGGGCTGGGGACGAGCAGTACTTC,CAISESGLAGVRAGDEQYF
TRBD1,TRBJ2-5,TRBV7-6,TGTGCCAGCAGCTTTTTGTGGACAGGGGAAGAGACCCAGTACTTC,CASSFLWTGEETQYF
TRBD1,TRBJ1-1,TRBV9,TGTGCCAGCAGCGTGTATGACAGGGGAGAAACTGAAGCTTTCTTT,CASSVYDRGETEAFF
.,TRBJ2-7,TRBV7-9,TGTGCCAGCAGCTCCAGGAATTACGAGCAGTACTTC,CASSSRNYEQYF